These 8 T cell receptor beta chains originate from one sample sequenced in a study of cytomegalovirus exposure and HLA in healthy donors. The primer mix had 60 Vbeta and 13 Jbeta primers. Method: immunoSEQ multiplex PCR; TCRdb's copy keeps in-frame clones and lacks some. Of 90,000 to 120,000 clones in the sample, approximately 81% were seen once. Sequencing was carried out using PBMCs. The receptors here all came from a man aged 25 to 45 in good health and CMV-seronegative.

V usage is TRBV15 and J usage is TRBJ2-7; TRBD1 agrees at 11 bases. V trimming: 5 bases; J trimming: 7 bases; junction bases outside the gene matches: 13. The length of the CDR3 is 16 residues. CDR1 is LNHNV, CDR2 YYDKDF, per germline (reference sequence). This chain's CDR3 is CATSFPGTGGSGEQYF. The DNA for the CDR3 is TGTGCCACCAGCTTCCCCGGGACAGGGGGTTCTGGGGAGCAGTACTTC.

The genes are TRBV5-1 and TRBJ1-1, with TRBD1 as a possible D gene (6 bases). CDR1 and CDR2 from the germline V gene are SGHRS and YFSETQ. The CDR3 is 14 residues long. Trimming stripped 4 bases from V and 1 base from J, with 11 bases between. CDR3 DNA: TGCGCCAGCAGCCCCGGGGGGGCGAACACTGAAGCTTTCTTT. This sequence encodes CASSPGGANTEAFF.

Only a few counts were recorded for this clone. The chain is built from TRBV28 and TRBJ2-7, with a possible D match to TRBD1 (6 bases). This CDR3 region has 15 residues. Germline loops: CDR1 MDHEN, CDR2 SYDVKM. V was pared by 5 bases and J by 0 bases, with 14 bases between. The CDR3 reads CASSRTEDSSYEQYF. CDR3 DNA: TGTGCCAGCAGTCGGACAGAAGATAGCTCCTACGAGCAGTACTTC.

The rearrangement uses TRBV7-3 and TRBJ2-1, with 8 nucleotides matching TRBD2. The CDR3 loop spans 14 amino acids. V trimming: 5 bases; J trimming: 13 bases; junction bases outside the gene matches: 13. Germline CDR1 SGHTA, CDR2 FQGTGA. CDR3 region: CASSLSGDSGTQFF. The CDR3, as DNA: TGTGCCAGCAGCCTCAGTGGAGATAGCGGGACCCAGTTCTTC.

This clone was seen once. This sequence joins TRBV19 and TRBJ2-1, with 7 bases matching TRBD2. The CDR3 is 13 residues long. The germline V gene encodes CDR1 LNHDA and CDR2 SQIVND (reference sequence). J gave up 8 bases and V 3 bases, and 4 bases lay outside the gene matches. CDR3 in amino acids: CASSIGRAHEQFF. The DNA of the CDR3 is TGTGCCAGTAGTATTGGGAGGGCTCATGAGCAGTTCTTC.

The chain links TRBV10-3 to TRBJ2-7; possibly TRBD1 for D (6 bases). Trimming removed 2 bases from V and 2 bases from J, with 13 bases in between. The CDR3 spans 15 residues. Germline-derived CDR1 and CDR2 are ENHRY and SYGVKD. The CDR3 loop is CAISERGTLPYEQYF. CDR3 nucleotides: TGTGCCATCAGTGAGAGGGGGACCCTCCCCTACGAGCAGTACTTC.

The chain uses TRBV7-8 and TRBJ2-1, with 7 nucleotides matching TRBD1. Germline V lookup: CDR1 SGHVS, CDR2 FQNEAQ. V trimming: 5 bases; J trimming: 4 bases; junction bases outside the gene matches: 8. This CDR3 contains 15 residues. CDR3 nucleotide sequence: TGTGCCAGCAGCACCTCCGACAGGGATTACAATGAGCAGTTCTTC. This encodes CASSTSDRDYNEQFF.

This rearrangement joins TRBV9 to TRBJ2-3; TRBD2 agrees at 14 bases. V dropped 2 bases and J dropped 3; count of bases not matched to a gene: 11. The CDR3 is 19 amino acids. Germline CDR1 SGDLS, CDR2 YYNGEE. The CDR3 DNA follows: TGTGCCAGCAGCGTGAAGCCGGTGACTAGCGGGAGGGGAACAGATACGCAGTATTTT. Encoded protein: CASSVKPVTSGRGTDTQYF.